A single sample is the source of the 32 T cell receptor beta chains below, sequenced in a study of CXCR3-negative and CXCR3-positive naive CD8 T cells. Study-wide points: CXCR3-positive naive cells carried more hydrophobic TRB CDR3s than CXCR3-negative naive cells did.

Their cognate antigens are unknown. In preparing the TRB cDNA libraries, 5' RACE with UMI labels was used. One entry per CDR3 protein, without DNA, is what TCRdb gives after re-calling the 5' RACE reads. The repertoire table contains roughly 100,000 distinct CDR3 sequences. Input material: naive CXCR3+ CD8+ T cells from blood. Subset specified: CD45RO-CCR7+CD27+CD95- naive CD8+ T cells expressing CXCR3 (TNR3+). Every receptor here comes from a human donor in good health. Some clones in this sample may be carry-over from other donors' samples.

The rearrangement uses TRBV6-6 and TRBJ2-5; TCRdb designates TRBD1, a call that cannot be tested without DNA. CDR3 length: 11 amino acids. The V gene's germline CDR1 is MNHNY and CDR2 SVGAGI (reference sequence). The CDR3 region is CASSSHPAQYF.

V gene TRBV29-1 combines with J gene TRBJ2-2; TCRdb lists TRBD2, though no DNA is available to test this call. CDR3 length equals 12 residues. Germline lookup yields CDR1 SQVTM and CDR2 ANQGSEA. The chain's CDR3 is CARRDGTGELFF.

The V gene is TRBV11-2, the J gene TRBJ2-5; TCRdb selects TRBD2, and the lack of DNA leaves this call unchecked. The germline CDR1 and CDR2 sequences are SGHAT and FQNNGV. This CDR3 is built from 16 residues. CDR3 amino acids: CASSPDLGLAGETQYF. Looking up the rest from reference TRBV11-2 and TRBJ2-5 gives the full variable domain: EAGVAQSPRYKIIEKRQSVAFWCNPISGHATLYWYQQILGQGPKLLIQFQNNGVVDDSQLPKDRFSAERLKGVDSTLKIQPAKLEDSAVYLCASSPDLGLAGETQYFGPGTRLLVL.

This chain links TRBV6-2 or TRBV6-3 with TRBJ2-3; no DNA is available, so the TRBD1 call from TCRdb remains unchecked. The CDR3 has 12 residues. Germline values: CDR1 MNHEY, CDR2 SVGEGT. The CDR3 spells CASSYPGGSQYF.

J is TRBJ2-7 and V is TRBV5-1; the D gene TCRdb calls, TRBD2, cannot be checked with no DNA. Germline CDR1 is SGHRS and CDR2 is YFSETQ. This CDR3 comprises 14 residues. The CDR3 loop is CASSLGDSTYEQYF.

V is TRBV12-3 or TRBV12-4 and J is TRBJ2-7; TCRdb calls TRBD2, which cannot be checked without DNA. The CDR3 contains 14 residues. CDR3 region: CASNLAGGPSEQYF.

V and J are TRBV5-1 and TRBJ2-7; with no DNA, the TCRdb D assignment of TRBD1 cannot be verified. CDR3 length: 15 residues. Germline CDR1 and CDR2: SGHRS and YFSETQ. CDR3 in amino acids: CAGSSSQGGRYEQYF.

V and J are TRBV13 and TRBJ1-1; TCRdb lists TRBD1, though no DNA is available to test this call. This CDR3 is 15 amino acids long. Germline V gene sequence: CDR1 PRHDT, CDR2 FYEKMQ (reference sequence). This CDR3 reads CASSFSTGVNTEAFF. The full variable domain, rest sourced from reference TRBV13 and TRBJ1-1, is AAGVIQSPRHLIKEKRETATLKCYPIPRHDTVYWYQQGPGQDPQFLISFYEKMQSDKGSIPDRFSAQQFSDYHSELNMSSLELGDSALYFCASSFSTGVNTEAFFGQGTRLTVV.

This chain's CDR3 is CASSSGLAAEQFF. The chain carries TRBV7-3 and TRBJ2-1; TCRdb picks TRBD2, but there is no DNA to check that call. CDR1 is SGHTA, CDR2 FQGTGA, per germline. CDR3 length: 13 amino acids.

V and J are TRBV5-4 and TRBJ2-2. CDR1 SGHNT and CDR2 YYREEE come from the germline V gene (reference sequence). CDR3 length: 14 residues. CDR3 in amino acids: CASSFGGNTGELFF. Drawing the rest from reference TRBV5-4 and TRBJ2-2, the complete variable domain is ETGVTQSPTHLIKTRGQQVTLRCSSQSGHNTVSWYQQALGQGPQFIFQYYREEENGRGNFPPRFSGLQFPNYSSELNVNALELDDSALYLCASSFGGNTGELFFGEGSRLTVL.

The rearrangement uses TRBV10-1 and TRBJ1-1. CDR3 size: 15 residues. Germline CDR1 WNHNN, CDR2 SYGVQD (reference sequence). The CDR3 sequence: CASRGLQGCNTEAFF.

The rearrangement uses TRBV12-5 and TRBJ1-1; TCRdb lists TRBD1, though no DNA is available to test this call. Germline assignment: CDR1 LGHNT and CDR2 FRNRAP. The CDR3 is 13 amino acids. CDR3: CASGSSGATEAFF.

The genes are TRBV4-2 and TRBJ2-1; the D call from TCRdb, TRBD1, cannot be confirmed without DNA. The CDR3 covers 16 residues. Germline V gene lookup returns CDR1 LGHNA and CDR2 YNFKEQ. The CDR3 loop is CASSQERWGGQDEQFF.

The CDR3 here is CASSEASSNDNEQFF. The chain couples TRBV25-1 to TRBJ2-1. This CDR3 comprises 15 residues. Per the germline V gene, CDR1 is MGHDK and CDR2 is SYGVNS. Full variable domain (remainder filled in from reference TRBV25-1 and TRBJ2-1): EADIYQTPRYLVIGTGKKITLECSQTMGHDKMYWYQQDPGMELHLIHYSYGVNSTEKGDLSSESTVSRIRTEHFPLTLESARPSHTSQYLCASSEASSNDNEQFFGPGTRLTVL.

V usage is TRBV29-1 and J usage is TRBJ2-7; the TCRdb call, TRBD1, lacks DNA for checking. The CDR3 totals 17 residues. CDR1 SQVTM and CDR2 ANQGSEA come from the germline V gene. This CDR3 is CSVEGFVRGPSLYEQYF.

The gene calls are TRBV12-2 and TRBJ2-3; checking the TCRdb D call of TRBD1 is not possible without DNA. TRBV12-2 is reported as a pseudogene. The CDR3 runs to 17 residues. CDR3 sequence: CASRLPPAGAYTDTQYF.

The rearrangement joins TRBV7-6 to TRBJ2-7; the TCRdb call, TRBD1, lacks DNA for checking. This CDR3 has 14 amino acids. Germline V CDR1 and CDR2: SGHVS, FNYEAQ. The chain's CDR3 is CASSAGTGPYEQYF.

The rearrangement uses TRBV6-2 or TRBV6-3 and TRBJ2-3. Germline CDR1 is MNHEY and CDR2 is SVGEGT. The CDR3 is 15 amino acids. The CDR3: CASSPRSEVPDTQYF.

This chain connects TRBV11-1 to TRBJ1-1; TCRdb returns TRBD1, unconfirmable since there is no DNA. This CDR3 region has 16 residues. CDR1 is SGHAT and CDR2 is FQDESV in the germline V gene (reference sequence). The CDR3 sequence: CASSLEGQGVWTEAFF.

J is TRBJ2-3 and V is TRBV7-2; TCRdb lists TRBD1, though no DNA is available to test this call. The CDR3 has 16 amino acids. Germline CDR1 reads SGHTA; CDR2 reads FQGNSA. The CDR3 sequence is CASSLAYGQGSDTQYF. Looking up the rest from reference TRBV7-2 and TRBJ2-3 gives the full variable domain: GAGVSQSPSNKVTEKGKDVELRCDPISGHTALYWYRQSLGQGLEFLIYFQGNSAPDKSGLPSDRFSAERTGGSVSTLTIQRTQQEDSAVYLCASSLAYGQGSDTQYFGPGTRLTVL.

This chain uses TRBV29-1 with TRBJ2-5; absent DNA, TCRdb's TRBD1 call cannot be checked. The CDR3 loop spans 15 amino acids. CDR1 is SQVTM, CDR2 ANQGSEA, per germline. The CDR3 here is CSVEGGQKLQETQYF.

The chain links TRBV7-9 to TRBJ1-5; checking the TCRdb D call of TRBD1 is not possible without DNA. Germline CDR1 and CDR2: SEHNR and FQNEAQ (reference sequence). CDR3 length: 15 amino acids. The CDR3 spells CASSWTGEDGQPQHF.

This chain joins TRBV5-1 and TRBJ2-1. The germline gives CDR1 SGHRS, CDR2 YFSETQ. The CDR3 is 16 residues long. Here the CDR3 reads CASSLEVLNSYNEQFF.

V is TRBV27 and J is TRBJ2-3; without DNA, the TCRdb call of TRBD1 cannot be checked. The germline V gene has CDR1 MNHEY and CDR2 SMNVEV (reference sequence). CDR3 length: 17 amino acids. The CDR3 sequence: CASSLGTPDGQGRPQYF.

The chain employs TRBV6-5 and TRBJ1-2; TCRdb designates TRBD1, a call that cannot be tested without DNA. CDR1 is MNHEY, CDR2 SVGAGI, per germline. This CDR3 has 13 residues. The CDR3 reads CASSATGAYGYTF.

The CDR3 here is CASSFFTSGGWPGTQYF. The chain joins TRBV28 to TRBJ2-3; with no DNA, the TCRdb D assignment of TRBD2 cannot be verified. Per germline, CDR1 MDHEN and CDR2 SYDVKM. This CDR3 has 17 amino acids.

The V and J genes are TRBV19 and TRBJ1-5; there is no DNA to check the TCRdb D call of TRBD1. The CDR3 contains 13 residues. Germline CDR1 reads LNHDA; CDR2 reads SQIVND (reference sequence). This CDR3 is CASEDRGDWPQHF.

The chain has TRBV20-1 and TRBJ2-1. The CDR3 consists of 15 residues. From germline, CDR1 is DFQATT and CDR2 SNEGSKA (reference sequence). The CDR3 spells CSAPDAADAYNEQFF.

CDR3 in amino acids: CSVEEGGGYTEAFF. The J gene is TRBJ1-1, the V gene TRBV29-1; the D call of TRBD1 rests on TCRdb alone, since no DNA is present to check it. Germline V CDR1 and CDR2: SQVTM, ANQGSEA. The CDR3 loop spans 14 amino acids.

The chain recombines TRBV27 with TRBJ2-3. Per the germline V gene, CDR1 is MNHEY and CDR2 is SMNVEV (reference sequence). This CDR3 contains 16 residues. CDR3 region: CASSLILARSTDTQYF.

CDR3 protein: CASSSSSGSHEQFF. This chain uses TRBV7-9 with TRBJ2-1; the TCRdb D gene call, TRBD2, has no DNA to confirm it. Germline V lookup: CDR1 SEHNR, CDR2 FQNEAQ (reference sequence). The length of the CDR3 is 14 residues.

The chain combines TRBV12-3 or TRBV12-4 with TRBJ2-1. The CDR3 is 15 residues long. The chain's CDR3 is CASSFWQEPRNEQFF.